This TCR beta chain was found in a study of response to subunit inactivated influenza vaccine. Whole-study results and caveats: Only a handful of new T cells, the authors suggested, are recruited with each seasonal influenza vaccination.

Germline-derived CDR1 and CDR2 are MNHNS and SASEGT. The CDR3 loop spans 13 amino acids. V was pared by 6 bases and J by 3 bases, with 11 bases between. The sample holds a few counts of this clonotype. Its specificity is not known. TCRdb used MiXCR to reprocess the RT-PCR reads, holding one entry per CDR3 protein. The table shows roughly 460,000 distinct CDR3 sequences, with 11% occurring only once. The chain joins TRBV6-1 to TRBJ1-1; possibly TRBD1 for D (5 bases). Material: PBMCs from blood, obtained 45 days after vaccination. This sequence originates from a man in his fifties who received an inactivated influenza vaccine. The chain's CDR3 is CASRRGWDTEAFF. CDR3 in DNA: TGTGCCAGCAGAAGGGGTTGGGACACTGAAGCTTTCTTT.